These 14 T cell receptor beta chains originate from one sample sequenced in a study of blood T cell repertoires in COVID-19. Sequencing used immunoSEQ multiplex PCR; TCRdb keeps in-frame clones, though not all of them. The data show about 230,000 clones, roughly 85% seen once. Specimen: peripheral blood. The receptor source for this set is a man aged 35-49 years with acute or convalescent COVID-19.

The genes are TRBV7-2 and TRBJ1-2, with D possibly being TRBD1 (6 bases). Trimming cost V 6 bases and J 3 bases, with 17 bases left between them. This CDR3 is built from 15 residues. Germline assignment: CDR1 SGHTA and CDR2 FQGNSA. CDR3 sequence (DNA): TGTGCCAGCAGGCGCCCAACACAGGGCGACTATGGCTACACCTTC. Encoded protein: CASRRPTQGDYGYTF.

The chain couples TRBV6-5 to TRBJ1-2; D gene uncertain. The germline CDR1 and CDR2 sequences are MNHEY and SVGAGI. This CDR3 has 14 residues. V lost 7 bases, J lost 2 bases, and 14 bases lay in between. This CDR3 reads CASTTGLMNYGYTF. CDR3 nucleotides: TGTGCCAGCACCACGGGTCTAATGAACTATGGCTACACCTTC.

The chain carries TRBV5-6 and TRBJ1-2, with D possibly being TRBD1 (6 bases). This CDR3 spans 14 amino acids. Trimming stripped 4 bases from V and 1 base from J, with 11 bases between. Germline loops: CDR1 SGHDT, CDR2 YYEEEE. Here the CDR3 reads CASSRQVINYGYTF. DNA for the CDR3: TGTGCCAGCAGCCGACAGGTGATTAACTATGGCTACACCTTC.

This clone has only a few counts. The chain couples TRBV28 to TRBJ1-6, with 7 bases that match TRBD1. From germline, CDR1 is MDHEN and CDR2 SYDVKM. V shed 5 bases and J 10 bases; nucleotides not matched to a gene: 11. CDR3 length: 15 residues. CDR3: CASSGTALVRSPLHF. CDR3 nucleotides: TGTGCCAGCAGTGGGACAGCCTTGGTTAGGTCACCCCTCCACTTT. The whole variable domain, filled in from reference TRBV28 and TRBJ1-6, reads DVKVTQSSRYLVKRTGEKVFLECVQDMDHENMFWYRQDPGLGLRLIYFSYDVKMKEKGDIPEGYSVSREKKERFSLILESASTNQTSMYLCASSGTALVRSPLHFGNGTRLTVT.

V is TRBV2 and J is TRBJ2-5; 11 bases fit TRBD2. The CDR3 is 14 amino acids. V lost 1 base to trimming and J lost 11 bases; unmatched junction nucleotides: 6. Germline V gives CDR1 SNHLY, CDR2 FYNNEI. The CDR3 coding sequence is TGTGCCAGCAGTGAAGGGTCTAGCGGGGGGCGGCAGTACTTC. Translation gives CASSEGSSGGRQYF.

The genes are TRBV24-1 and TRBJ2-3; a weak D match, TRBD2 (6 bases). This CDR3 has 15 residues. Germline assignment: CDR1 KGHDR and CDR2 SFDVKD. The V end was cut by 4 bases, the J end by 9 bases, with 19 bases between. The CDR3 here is CATSDPAETRETQYF. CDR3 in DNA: TGTGCCACCAGTGACCCTGCTGAGACCCGGGAGACGCAGTATTTT.

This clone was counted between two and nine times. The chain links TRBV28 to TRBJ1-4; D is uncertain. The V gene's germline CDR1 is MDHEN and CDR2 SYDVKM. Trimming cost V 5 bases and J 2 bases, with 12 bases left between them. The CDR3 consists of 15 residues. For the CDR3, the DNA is TGTGCCAGCAGTAGAGTTGCGGGCACTAATGAAAAACTGTTTTTT. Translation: CASSRVAGTNEKLFF.

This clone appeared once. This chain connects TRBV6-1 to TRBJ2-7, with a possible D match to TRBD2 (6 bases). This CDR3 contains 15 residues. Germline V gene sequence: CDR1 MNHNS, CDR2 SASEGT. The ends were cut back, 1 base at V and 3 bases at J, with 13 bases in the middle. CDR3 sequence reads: CASSEGGSGSYEQYF. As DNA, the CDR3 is TGTGCCAGCAGTGAAGGCGGTAGCGGAAGCTACGAGCAGTACTTC.

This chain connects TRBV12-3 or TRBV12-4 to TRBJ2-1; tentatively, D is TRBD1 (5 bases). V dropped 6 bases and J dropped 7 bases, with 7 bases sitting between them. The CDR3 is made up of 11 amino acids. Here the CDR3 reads CASRQENEQFF. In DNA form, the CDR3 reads TGTGCCAGCAGACAGGAGAATGAGCAGTTCTTC.

In nucleotides, the CDR3 is TGTGCCAGCAGTGAAGGCGCGGGGGCTGGAACCATCTACGAGCAGTACTTC. It specifies CASSEGAGAGTIYEQYF. The rearrangement links TRBV6-1 to TRBJ2-7, with D possibly matching TRBD2 (7 bases). This CDR3 contains 17 residues. From germline, CDR1 is MNHNS and CDR2 SASEGT. Deletions cut 1 base from V and 3 bases from J, with 19 bases between.

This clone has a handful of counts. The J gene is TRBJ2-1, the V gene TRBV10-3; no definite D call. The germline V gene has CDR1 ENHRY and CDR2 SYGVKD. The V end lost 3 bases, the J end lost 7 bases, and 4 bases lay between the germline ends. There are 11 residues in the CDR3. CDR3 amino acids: CAISDRNEQFF. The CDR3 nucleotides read TGTGCCATCAGTGACAGGAATGAGCAGTTCTTC.

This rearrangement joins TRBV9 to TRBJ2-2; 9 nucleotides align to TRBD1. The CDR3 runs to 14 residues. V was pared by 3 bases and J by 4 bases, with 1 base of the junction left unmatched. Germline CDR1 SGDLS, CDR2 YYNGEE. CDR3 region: CASSAQGATGELFF. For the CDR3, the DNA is TGTGCCAGCAGCGCACAGGGGGCCACCGGGGAGCTGTTTTTT.

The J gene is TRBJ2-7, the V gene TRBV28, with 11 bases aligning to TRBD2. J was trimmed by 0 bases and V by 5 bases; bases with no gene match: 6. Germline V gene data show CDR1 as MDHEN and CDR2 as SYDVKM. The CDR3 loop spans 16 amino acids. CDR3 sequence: CASSGASGGYSYEQYF. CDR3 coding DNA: TGTGCCAGCAGTGGGGCTAGCGGGGGGTACTCCTACGAGCAGTACTTC. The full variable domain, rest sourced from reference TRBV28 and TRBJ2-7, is DVKVTQSSRYLVKRTGEKVFLECVQDMDHENMFWYRQDPGLGLRLIYFSYDVKMKEKGDIPEGYSVSREKKERFSLILESASTNQTSMYLCASSGASGGYSYEQYFGPGTRLTVT.

DNA for the CDR3: TGTGCCAGTGGGACAGTCAATCAGCCCCAGCATTTT. It is translated as CASGTVNQPQHF. The rearrangement joins TRBV19 to TRBJ1-5, with TRBD1 identical over 7 bases. Losses at the gene ends were 8 bases for V and 3 bases for J; bases not matched to a gene: 1. CDR1 and CDR2 (germline): LNHDA, SQIVND (reference sequence). The CDR3 is made up of 12 amino acids. The full variable domain, with the rest looked up from reference TRBV19 and TRBJ1-5, is DGGITQSPKYLFRKEGQNVTLSCEQNLNHDAMYWYRQDPGQGLRLIYYSQIVNDFQKGDIAEGYSVSREKKESFPLTVTSAQKNPTAFYLCASGTVNQPQHFGDGTRLSIL.